A selection of T cell receptor beta chains follows, all from one sample in a study of T cells in localized non-small cell lung cancer. Assay used: immunoSEQ multiplex PCR; TCRdb lists only in-frame clones, some missing. The data contain roughly 72,000 clones, approximately 80% of them seen just once; the ten biggest clones take up about a tenth. The source material was peripheral blood, sampled before any cancer treatment. Every receptor here comes from a female donor of 60 years or more with stage I lung adenocarcinoma. CDR3s include the opening cysteine and the closing phenylalanine or tryptophan. D genes are given only for firm matches. For some rows the clone size is stated as once, few or many, or as a class when expanded; others skip it.

.,TRBV4-1,TRBJ2-2,.,TGCGCCAGCAGCCAAGTGGGGGGCCTCGGGGAGCTGTTTTTT,CASSQVGGLGELFF
.,TRBV28,TRBJ1-5,.,TGTGCCAGCAGCGACAGGAGCAATCAGCCCCAGCATTTT,CASSDRSNQPQHF
TRBD1,TRBV11-1,TRBJ2-1,.,TGTGCCAGCAGCTTAGTCCGGGGACAGGGGGCCAGCAATGAGCAGTTCTTC,CASSLVRGQGASNEQFF
TRBD2,TRBV9,TRBJ2-1,.,TGTGCCAGCAGCGCAAGCGGGAGGGCCGTCATAAGTGAGCAGTTCTTC,CASSASGRAVISEQFF
TRBD1,TRBV9,TRBJ1-5,.,TGTGCCAGCAGCAGGGGGCTTAGTCAGCCCCAGCATTTT,CASSRGLSQPQHF
TRBD1,TRBV19,TRBJ1-1,.,TGTGCCAGTTTCCGGGGATTACAGGGGGTTGGGACTGAAGCTTTCTTT,CASFRGLQGVGTEAFF
.,TRBV5-4,TRBJ1-2,.,TGTGCCAGCAGCCTGGGATGGAATGGCTACACCTTC,CASSLGWNGYTF
TRBD1,TRBV4-1,TRBJ2-7,.,TGCGCCAGCAGCCAAGCGGGACAGAGGTCCTACGAGCAGTACTTC,CASSQAGQRSYEQYF
.,TRBV5-4,TRBJ2-3,.,TGTGCCAGCAGCTTGGACGGGGTGGATACGCAGTATTTT,CASSLDGVDTQYF
.,TRBV19,TRBJ2-3,.,TGTGCCAGTAGTGTTAGTCCGGGAGCCACAGATACGCAGTATTTT,CASSVSPGATDTQYF
.,TRBV29-1,TRBJ2-1,.,TGCAGCGTTGAACCCCCCGGACACAATGAGCAGTTCTTC,CSVEPPGHNEQFF
.,TRBV11-2,TRBJ2-6,many,TGTGCCAGCAGCCCCACCAGGGGACCCTTCTCTGGGGCCAACGTCCTGACTTTC,CASSPTRGPFSGANVLTF
.,TRBV2,TRBJ2-5,.,TGTGCCAGCAGTCCTAGCGATAGGTTGGAGACCCAGTACTTC,CASSPSDRLETQYF
.,TRBV7-2,TRBJ2-6,.,TGTGCCAGCAGCTTAGCTGCCCTTGGGGCCAACGTCCTGACTTTC,CASSLAALGANVLTF
TRBD2,TRBV7-2,TRBJ2-1,.,TGTGCCAGCAGCTTAATCGCCGGACTAGCGGGAGGGACCTACAATGAGCAGTTCTTC,CASSLIAGLAGGTYNEQFF
.,TRBV5-4,TRBJ1-2,.,TGTGCCAGCAGCCTTGACAGCTATGGCTACACCTTC,CASSLDSYGYTF
.,TRBV6-4,TRBJ2-1,.,TGTGCCAGCAGTGTGGAGGGGGGCGCACACAATGAGCAGTTCTTC,CASSVEGGAHNEQFF
TRBD1,TRBV5-4,TRBJ2-7,few,TGTGCCAGCAGCTGGGCCAGGGGGTCCAGGAGCGAGCAGTACTTC,CASSWARGSRSEQYF
TRBD2,TRBV4-3,TRBJ2-7,.,TGCGCCAGCAGCCAAGGGATCCAGGGACTAGCGGGGGTCCCCTCCTACGAGCAGTACTTC,CASSQGIQGLAGVPSYEQYF
.,TRBV19,TRBJ1-5,once,TGTGCCAGTAGCCTCGGACAGAATAGCAATCAGCCCCAGCATTTT,CASSLGQNSNQPQHF
TRBD2,TRBV6-6,TRBJ2-7,.,TGTGCCAGCAGTATACTAGCGGGAGCGGGGGAGCAGTACTTC,CASSILAGAGEQYF
.,TRBV2,TRBJ1-1,.,TGTGCCAGCAGTGAGGAAGGGGGGGTGGGTACTGAAGCTTTCTTT,CASSEEGGVGTEAFF
.,TRBV5-6,TRBJ1-4,.,TGTGCCAGCAGCTTGGGAGCTAATGAAAAACTGTTTTTT,CASSLGANEKLFF
TRBD2,TRBV7-2,TRBJ2-3,once,TGTGCCAGCAGCTTAATTGGGACTAGCGGGAGGGCCCAGACAGATACGCAGTATTTT,CASSLIGTSGRAQTDTQYF
.,TRBV5-5,TRBJ2-7,.,TGTGCCAGCTCACGCCAAGTGGATTCCTACGAGCAGTACTTC,CASSRQVDSYEQYF
.,TRBV9,TRBJ2-1,.,TGTGCCAGCAGCGCCGTAGCCCTGGACAATGAGCAGTTCTTC,CASSAVALDNEQFF
.,TRBV4-1,TRBJ1-3,.,TGCGCCAGCAGCCATTCCAGCGGCCCGGCACCTGGAAACACCATATATTTT,CASSHSSGPAPGNTIYF
.,TRBV10-3,TRBJ2-3,.,TGTGCCATCAGTGAGGGACAGCCAGATACGCAGTATTTT,CAISEGQPDTQYF
TRBD2,TRBV5-6,TRBJ2-5,.,TGTGCCAGCAGCCTATTGACTAGCGGGAGAGAAGAGACCCAGTACTTC,CASSLLTSGREETQYF
.,TRBV6-4,TRBJ1-2,.,TGTGCCAGCTTAGTATCGGACATTTATGGCTACACCTTC,CASLVSDIYGYTF
TRBD1,TRBV6-5,TRBJ1-5,.,TGTGCCAGCAGGACAGGGTTCGGGCCCCAGCATTTT,CASRTGFGPQHF
TRBD1,TRBV2,TRBJ2-3,.,TGTGCCAGCAGGCCCGGGACAGCCGATACGCAGTATTTT,CASRPGTADTQYF
.,TRBV14,TRBJ1-2,.,TGTGCCAGCAGTCCCACAGGGAATGGCTACACCTTC,CASSPTGNGYTF
.,TRBV28,TRBJ2-7,.,TGTGCCAGCACTTCCAAGGTGGGAGAGCAGTACTTC,CASTSKVGEQYF
.,TRBV5-4,TRBJ2-5,.,TGTGCCAGCAGGGCGGACATGTACCAAGAGACCCAGTACTTC,CASRADMYQETQYF
TRBD2,TRBV4-3,TRBJ2-1,.,TGCGCCAGCAGCCCGGAGCGGGAGTTCCCCTACAATGAGCAGTTCTTC,CASSPEREFPYNEQFF
.,TRBV15,TRBJ2-5,.,TGTGCCACCAGGTCGGAGCAAGAGACCCAGTACTTC,CATRSEQETQYF
.,TRBV10-3,TRBJ2-2,.,TGTGCCATCAGTGACAGTCTGAACACCGGGGAGCTGTTTTTT,CAISDSLNTGELFF
TRBD1,TRBV12-5,TRBJ1-1,few,TGTGCTAGTGGTTTTACAGGGGGAGGAACTGAAGCTTTCTTT,CASGFTGGGTEAFF
TRBD1,TRBV12-5,TRBJ2-5,once,TGTGCTAGTGGACCGGACAGGGGCCAAGAGACCCAGTACTTC,CASGPDRGQETQYF
.,TRBV7-2,TRBJ2-5,few,TGTGCCAGCAGCCCATTCGAGACCCAGTACTTC,CASSPFETQYF
.,TRBV28,TRBJ1-2,.,TGTGCCAGCAGTTTAGGGGGTTTCGATGGCTACACCTTC,CASSLGGFDGYTF
TRBD1,TRBV5-4,TRBJ1-2,.,TGTGCCAGCACGACGGGACAGGGGAGGGTTAACTATGGCTACACCTTC,CASTTGQGRVNYGYTF
TRBD2,TRBV27,TRBJ2-2,.,TGTGCCAGCAGCCGAACCGGGACTAGCGGGACCAGAACCGGGGAGCTGTTTTTT,CASSRTGTSGTRTGELFF
.,TRBV29-1,TRBJ2-7,once,TGCAGCGTTGTAACGGGGGGCAACTACGAGCAGTACTTC,CSVVTGGNYEQYF
TRBD1,TRBV9,TRBJ1-6,.,TGTGCCAGCACCCAAGGGACAGGGGGGCTTTCACCCCTCCACTTT,CASTQGTGGLSPLHF
TRBD1,TRBV5-1,TRBJ1-1,.,TGCGCCAGCAGCGTACAACAGGGGATGAACACTGAAGCTTTCTTT,CASSVQQGMNTEAFF
.,TRBV7-2,TRBJ1-3,.,TGTGCCAGCAGCTCTAGAGCTAGCTCTGGAAACACCATATATTTT,CASSSRASSGNTIYF
.,TRBV19,TRBJ2-6,.,TGTGCCAGTAGTATGCGGGGTGGAGGAGCCGGGGCCAACGTCCTGACTTTC,CASSMRGGGAGANVLTF
.,TRBV28,TRBJ2-1,.,TGTGCCAGCAGTTTGGTAAATGAGCAGTTCTTC,CASSLVNEQFF
TRBD1,TRBV19,TRBJ1-2,.,TGTGCCAGTACCCCGACAGGGCTCTATGGCTACACCTTC,CASTPTGLYGYTF
.,TRBV5-6,TRBJ1-5,.,TGTGCCAGCAGCCGGAATGGGGGGCTGGTGAATCAGCCCCAGCATTTT,CASSRNGGLVNQPQHF
TRBD1,TRBV5-1,TRBJ2-3,once,TGCGCCAGCAGCTTGATCGGGACAGGAGATACGCAGTATTTT,CASSLIGTGDTQYF